This T cell receptor (beta chain) was profiled in a study of cytomegalovirus exposure and HLA in healthy donors. Trimming shortened V by 0 bases and J by 0 bases, and 18 bases separated the two germline ends. The CDR3 has 20 residues. Germline V gene lookup returns CDR1 SGHVS and CDR2 FNYEAQ. This clone was observed once. Its antigen remains unidentified. PCR amplification relied on 60 Vbeta primers (plus 13 Jbeta primers). Some clones are missing from TCRdb's copy, which holds only in-frame ones; the method was immunoSEQ multiplex PCR. The sample yields fewer than 90,000 clones, about 74% seen once. Study-level findings and limits: Rarity held for most TCR sequences, but there were some public TCRs that occurred in many donors.

Input material: PBMCs. The chain couples TRBV7-6 to TRBJ1-6, with a possible D match to TRBD1 (5 bases). The clonotype originates from a man aged 30 to 39 in good health and CMV-seronegative. CDR3 loop: CASSLAAGVQAGSYNSPLHF. The CDR3 DNA sequence: TGTGCCAGCAGCTTAGCGGCGGGGGTACAGGCTGGCTCCTATAATTCACCCCTCCACTTT.